One and the same sample provided the 31 T cell receptor beta chains below, sequenced in a study of blood T cells in healthy people across ages. For the second PCR, which ran for about 7 to 12 cycles, a sample-barcoded 5' primer and a J-beta primer mix were used. In TCRdb, the 5' RACE reads were re-called with MiXCR into one record per CDR3 protein. The sample shows about 930,000 distinct CDR3 sequences, 25% to 35% of them seen only once. These same records also appear under a second study, on T cells of mothers and their children.

Sequenced material: blood. Source of these receptors: a woman aged 35 to 49 in good health.

V gene TRBV6-6 combines with J gene TRBJ1-5; 8 bases line up with TRBD1. The CDR3 spans 15 residues. V trimming: 4 bases; J trimming: 7 bases; junction bases outside the gene matches: 9. The germline V gene encodes CDR1 MNHNY and CDR2 SVGAGI (reference sequence). CDR3 loop: CASSSGQGARQPQHF. The CDR3 nucleotides read TGTGCCAGCAGTTCTGGACAGGGTGCACGCCAGCCCCAGCATTTT.

Comment on this clonotype: Germline and junction disagree at one end, which may indicate a read error. The CDR3 DNA is TGTGCCAGCAGTGATTTATTAGCGGGGATACACAATGAGCAGGTCTTC. It yields the protein CASSDLLAGIHNEQVF. The chain has TRBV25-1 and TRBJ2-1; 8 positions agree with TRBD2. The CDR3 totals 16 residues. Germline-derived CDR1 and CDR2 are MGHDK and SYGVNS.

A few counts support this clonotype. This sequence joins TRBV7-9 and TRBJ1-1; 10 bases fit TRBD1. Germline V gene lookup returns CDR1 SEHNR and CDR2 FQNEAQ (reference sequence). CDR3 length: 16 residues. V dropped 6 bases and J dropped 2; count of bases not matched to a gene: 9. The CDR3 DNA is TGTGCCAGCAGTAGGACAGGGGGGGAATCCAACACTGAAGCTTTCTTT. Amino acid sequence: CASSRTGGESNTEAFF.

This clonotype has at least ten counts. The V and J genes are TRBV12-3 or TRBV12-4 and TRBJ2-4; tentatively, D is TRBD1 (5 bases). V was trimmed by 4 bases and J by 8 bases, leaving 18 bases between them. This CDR3 comprises 15 residues. CDR3 protein: CASSSPTAIGDIQYF. Written as DNA, the CDR3 is TGTGCCAGCAGTTCACCGACAGCGATTGGGGACATTCAGTACTTC.

The J gene is TRBJ2-1, the V gene TRBV12-3 or TRBV12-4, with TRBD2 matching over 15 bases. Trimming at V came to 6 bases and at J to 7 bases, leaving 10 bases not matched to a gene. This CDR3 contains 17 residues. This chain's CDR3 is CASRVGLAGGAKNEQFF. The CDR3 region has the DNA TGTGCCAGCAGGGTCGGACTAGCGGGGGGGGCCAAAAATGAGCAGTTCTTC.

This clonotype turned up a few times. This chain joins TRBV14 and TRBJ1-2; D unresolved. The CDR3 spans 13 residues. Germline values: CDR1 SGHDN, CDR2 FVKESK. The V gene lost 2 bases and the J gene lost 8 bases, with 12 bases spanning the gap. CDR3 sequence: CASSQRPGTGYTF. In nucleotides, the CDR3 is TGTGCCAGCAGCCAACGTCCGGGTACAGGCTACACCTTC.

The chain carries TRBV6-2 or TRBV6-3 and TRBJ1-5; D is unclear. Germline assignment: CDR1 MNHEY and CDR2 SVGEGT. V was cut by 2 bases and J by 2 bases, with 16 bases left in between. The CDR3 runs 17 residues. Here the CDR3 DNA reads TGTGCCAGCAGTTACGTTGTCGGCGAGGTGGGCAATCAGCCCCAGCATTTT. Its translation is CASSYVVGEVGNQPQHF.

This clonotype was observed a few times. Relative to the germline gene, one junction end is altered; a read error may explain this. The rearrangement joins TRBV7-2 to TRBJ2-3; D is ambiguous. Per the germline V gene, CDR1 is SGHTA and CDR2 is FQGNSA. This CDR3 comprises 16 residues. The CDR3 sequence is CAGSSSIGVFPDTQYF. The CDR3 region has the DNA TGTGCCGGCAGCTCGTCAATCGGAGTTTTTCCAGATACGCAGTATTTT.

This clonotype was seen a few times. The J gene is TRBJ1-1, the V gene TRBV7-9, with unresolved D. CDR1 is SEHNR and CDR2 is FQNEAQ in the germline V gene (reference sequence). The V gene lost 7 bases and the J gene lost 1 base, with 10 bases spanning the gap. This CDR3 has 13 residues. CDR3 sequence reads: CASNPPTNTEAFF. The CDR3 DNA follows: TGTGCCAGCAACCCCCCAACGAACACTGAAGCTTTCTTT.

DNA of the CDR3: TGTGCCAGCGGCTCCGGACAGGGGCCAGAGACCCAGTACTTC. Protein product: CASGSGQGPETQYF. The chain carries TRBV6-5 and TRBJ2-7; TRBD1 matches at 9 bases. The DNA end lines up better with TRBJ2-5; the J call may be wrong. Germline CDR1 reads MNHEY; CDR2 reads SVGAGI. CDR3 length equals 14 residues.

The gene calls are TRBV4-1 and TRBJ2-7; D not resolved. There are 16 residues in the CDR3. V was trimmed by 0 bases and J by 3 bases, leaving 15 bases between them. Germline CDR1 is MGHRA and CDR2 is YSYEKL. The CDR3 DNA is TGCGCCAGCAGCCAAGACCTCGTCCAAGCCCGCTACGAGCAGTACTTC. Protein sequence: CASSQDLVQARYEQYF.

This clonotype was observed a few times. The chain has TRBV27 and TRBJ2-5; TRBD1 aligns across 9 bases. V gave up 2 bases and J gave up 4 bases; unmatched junction bases: 5. This CDR3 spans 15 amino acids. In germline, CDR1 is MNHEY, CDR2 SMNVEV (reference sequence). CDR3: CASSLRDRVGETQYF. CDR3 nucleotide sequence: TGTGCCAGCAGTTTACGGGACAGGGTTGGAGAGACCCAGTACTTC.

There are many counts of this clonotype. The chain is built from TRBV7-2 and TRBJ2-1; no clear D gene. Trimming left V 0 bases short and J 0 bases short, with 6 bases between. CDR1 is SGHTA, CDR2 FQGNSA, per germline. The CDR3 sequence is 15 residues long. The CDR3 DNA is TGTGCCAGCAGCTTAGCGGCTTTCTCCTACAATGAGCAGTTCTTC. As protein: CASSLAAFSYNEQFF.

Only a few counts were recorded for this clonotype. The V call is TRBV9, the J call TRBJ2-1; D remains unclear. Germline lookup yields CDR1 SGDLS and CDR2 YYNGEE. With 0 bases removed from V and 7 bases from J, the gap between germline ends came to 2 bases. The length of the CDR3 is 11 residues. CDR3 nucleotide sequence: TGTGCCAGCAGCGTAGAGAATGAGCAGTTCTTC. This gives the protein CASSVENEQFF.

V and J are TRBV29-1 and TRBJ2-3; 10 bases match TRBD1. Germline CDR1 and CDR2: SQVTM and ANQGSEA. J was trimmed by 1 base and V by 7 bases; bases with no gene match: 2. This CDR3 comprises 13 residues. The DNA for the CDR3 is TGCAGCGCGGACAGGGGGGGCACAGATACGCAGTATTTT. Protein: CSADRGGTDTQYF.

V usage is TRBV20-1 and J usage is TRBJ2-3, with 11 bases lining up with TRBD2. V lost 4 bases, J lost 0 bases, and 6 bases stayed unmatched. The CDR3 is made up of 16 amino acids. Germline loops: CDR1 DFQATT, CDR2 SNEGSKA (reference sequence). Here the CDR3 DNA reads TGCAGTGCTACTAGCGGGGGGCGAACTAGCACAGATACGCAGTATTTT. This gives the protein CSATSGGRTSTDTQYF.

V is TRBV13 and J is TRBJ1-5; the D is unclear. Trimming removed 0 bases at V and 0 bases at J, with 6 bases between. CDR1 and CDR2 from the germline V gene are PRHDT and FYEKMQ (reference sequence). The length of the CDR3 is 15 residues. The CDR3 DNA is TGTGCCAGCAGCTTAGGCCGGGTTAGCAATCAGCCCCAGCATTTT. Residues: CASSLGRVSNQPQHF.

The V gene is TRBV27, the J gene TRBJ2-2; D is unresolved. CDR3 size: 16 residues. Looked up from germline, CDR1 is MNHEY and CDR2 is SMNVEV (reference sequence). The ends were cut back, 6 bases at V and 6 bases at J, with 20 bases in the middle. The CDR3 region has the DNA TGTGCCAGCAGCGTTTCCGGACGCCTCAACGCCGGGGAGCTGTTTTTT. Its translation: CASSVSGRLNAGELFF.

This clonotype was seen a few times. The chain is built from TRBV20-1 and TRBJ2-1, with D tentatively TRBD2 (6 bases). TRBJ2-7 explains the end of the DNA better; the J call may be wrong. The CDR3 has 16 amino acids. Germline CDR1 is DFQATT and CDR2 is SNEGSKA (reference sequence). This CDR3 is CSAGGGGIITYNEQYF. Here the CDR3 DNA reads TGCAGTGCCGGGGGTGGGGGTATAATTACCTACAATGAGCAGTACTTC.

This clonotype was observed many times. The chain employs TRBV10-3 and TRBJ2-7; 8 bases line up with TRBD1. V trimming: 0 bases; J trimming: 5 bases; junction bases outside the gene matches: 6. Germline CDR1 and CDR2: ENHRY and SYGVKD. The CDR3 has 15 residues. The CDR3 reads CAISESKDRGHEQYF. The CDR3 nucleotides read TGTGCCATCAGTGAGTCCAAAGACAGGGGCCACGAGCAGTACTTC.

This clonotype appeared a few times. This rearrangement joins TRBV6-5 to TRBJ1-3; perhaps TRBD1 as D (6 bases). Trimming cost V 1 base and J 4 bases, with 20 bases left between them. CDR1 MNHEY and CDR2 SVGAGI come from the germline V gene. The CDR3 runs 18 residues. As DNA, the CDR3 is TGTGCCAGCAGTTACTTGGGGCAGGGGAAAGGTGGAGGAAACACCATATATTTT. Translating gives CASSYLGQGKGGGNTIYF.

This clonotype was counted only a few times. The genes are TRBV6-1 and TRBJ2-3, with D tentatively TRBD2 (6 bases). V gave up 7 bases and J gave up 4 bases, with 18 bases separating them. The CDR3 sequence is 15 residues long. The germline CDR1 and CDR2 sequences are MNHNS and SASEGT. CDR3 sequence reads: CASTIRAGYADTQYF. The CDR3, as DNA: TGTGCCAGCACGATCAGGGCGGGGTATGCAGATACGCAGTATTTT.

This clonotype was observed many times. This chain uses TRBV7-2 with TRBJ2-1, with D perhaps matching TRBD1 or TRBD2 (6 bases each). Germline V CDR1 and CDR2: SGHTA, FQGNSA. V dropped 1 base and J dropped 6 bases, with 19 bases sitting between them. The CDR3 covers 17 residues. Written as DNA, the CDR3 is TGTGCCAGCAGCTTAGGTATTGGGGGGCTAGTAGGCAATGAGCAGTTCTTC. It is translated as CASSLGIGGLVGNEQFF.

The V gene is TRBV2, the J gene TRBJ1-1; 7 nucleotides align to TRBD1. The CDR3 runs 13 residues. CDR1 is SNHLY, CDR2 FYNNEI, per germline. V gave up 6 bases and J gave up 6 bases; unmatched junction bases: 7. The CDR3 DNA is TGTGCCAGCAGCGACAGGGCGGGCGCTGAAGCTTTCTTT. As protein: CASSDRAGAEAFF.

To note about this clonotype: Its ends do not fully match the called genes, so a read error is possible. Written as DNA, the CDR3 is TGTGCCCGCAGCGACCTGGGACAGGGCTACAATGAGCAGTTCTTC. This codes for CARSDLGQGYNEQFF. The chain recombines TRBV9 with TRBJ2-1; 9 nucleotides line up with TRBD1. The CDR3 runs 15 residues. The germline CDR1 and CDR2 sequences are SGDLS and YYNGEE. The full variable domain, with the rest looked up from reference TRBV9 and TRBJ2-1, is DSGVTQTPKHLITATGQRVTLRCSPRSGDLSVYWYQQSLDQGLQFLIQYYNGEERAKGNILERFSAQQFPDLHSELNLSSLELGDSALYFCARSDLGQGYNEQFFGPGTRLTVL.

The J gene is TRBJ2-7, the V gene TRBV12-3 or TRBV12-4, with 8 bases that match TRBD2. The J call is doubtful: the DNA matches TRBJ2-5 better. This CDR3 has 14 amino acids. The CDR3 spells CASRFSGGGETQYF. CDR3 DNA: TGTGCCAGCAGGTTCAGCGGGGGAGGGGAGACCCAGTACTTC.

The CDR3 coding sequence is TGTGCCAGCAGCCAAGAGCCAGGAGGGGCCAAAAACATTCAGTACTTC. Residues: CASSQEPGGAKNIQYF. The V and J genes are TRBV4-2 and TRBJ2-5; possible D gene TRBD2, 6 bases. The J call may be incorrect, as the DNA end agrees better with TRBJ2-4. CDR3 length: 16 amino acids. From germline, CDR1 is LGHNA and CDR2 YNFKEQ.

The rearrangement joins TRBV12-3 or TRBV12-4 to TRBJ1-3; tentative D call: TRBD1 (5 bases). This CDR3 has 15 residues. The CDR3 DNA reads TGTGTCAGGGCCCTTGGATGGGGAGGTGGAAACACCATATATTTT. It translates to CVRALGWGGGNTIYF.

As regards this clonotype: The conserved final phenylalanine or tryptophan is absent from the CDR3, which likely points to a read error. V gene TRBV5-4 combines with J gene TRBJ2-5, with 9 bases identical to TRBD2. Trimming cost V 3 bases and J 3 bases; bases outside gene matches: 9. The V gene's germline CDR1 is SGHNT and CDR2 YYREEE (reference sequence). The CDR3 has 16 residues. The CDR3 is CASSSSGAGGKETQYC. As DNA, the CDR3 is TGTGCCAGCAGCTCAAGTGGGGCGGGGGGGAAAGAGACCCAGTACTGC.

On this clonotype: A much larger clone differs by one base, so this may be a read error. V gene TRBV20-1 combines with J gene TRBJ2-7, with a possible D match to TRBD2 (5 bases). This CDR3 is built from 12 residues. Germline CDR1 reads DFQATT; CDR2 reads SNEGSKA (reference sequence). CDR3 nucleotides: TGCAGGGCTAGCCGGGCAAACTACGAGCAGTACTTC. This sequence encodes CRASRANYEQYF.

This chain joins TRBV6-2 or TRBV6-3 and TRBJ1-2; no clear D. V was trimmed by 6 bases and J by 5 bases, leaving 19 bases between them. The germline gives CDR1 MNHEY, CDR2 SVGEGT. The CDR3 spans 15 residues. CDR3 nucleotides: TGTGCCAGCAGCCCGATATTGGCCCTCAAATATGGCTACACCTTC. This codes for CASSPILALKYGYTF.